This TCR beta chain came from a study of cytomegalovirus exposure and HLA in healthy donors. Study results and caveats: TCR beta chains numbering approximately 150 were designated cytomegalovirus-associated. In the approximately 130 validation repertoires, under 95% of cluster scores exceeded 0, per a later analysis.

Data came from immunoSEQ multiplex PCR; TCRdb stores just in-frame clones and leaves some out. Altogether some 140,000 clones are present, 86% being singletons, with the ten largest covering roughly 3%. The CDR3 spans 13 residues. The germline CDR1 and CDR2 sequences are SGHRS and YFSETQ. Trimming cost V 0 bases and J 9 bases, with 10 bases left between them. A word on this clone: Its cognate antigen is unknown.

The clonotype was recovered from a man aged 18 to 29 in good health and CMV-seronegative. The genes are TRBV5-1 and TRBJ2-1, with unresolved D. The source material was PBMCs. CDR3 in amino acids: CASSLGLEPEQFF. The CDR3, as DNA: TGCGCCAGCAGCTTGGGACTGGAGCCTGAGCAGTTCTTC.